Included here is one TCR beta chain sequence, with context. Its antigen is currently unknown. TCRdb called the reads again in MiXCR, with one record for every CDR3 protein. The data contain a few hundred thousand distinct CDR3 sequences, more than 9% of them seen just once; the ten biggest clones take up around 4.5%. These data come from a study of T cell repertoires in cytomegalovirus infection. Study details: Indications came from public TCR beta signatures; they pointed to CMV infection and to a matching HLA type.

Study-wide findings and caveats: Cumulative frequency (of public TCR beta family members) identified carriers of CMV plus the relevant HLA. Clonotypes of TCR beta that were HLA-C-restricted and CMV-specific dominated the ex vivo response.

The receptor's source is a human donor in good health (CMV status not recorded). Some clones in this sample may be carry-over from other donors' samples. Sequenced material: PBMCs.

The CDR3 region is CATTGQKNTEAFF. CDR3 bases: TGTGCCACAACGGGGCAAAAGAACACTGAAGCTTTCTTT. The chain recombines TRBV3-1 with TRBJ1-1, with a possible D match to TRBD1 (5 bases). The CDR3 consists of 13 residues. Germline V gene data show CDR1 as LGHDT and CDR2 as YNNKEL (reference sequence). Between the trimmed V and J ends, which lost 10 bases and 1 base, there was a span of 13 bases.